Below, 26 T cell receptor beta chains from the same sample are listed, as sequenced in a study of blood T cell repertoires in COVID-19. The assay was immunoSEQ multiplex PCR, and TCRdb's table has in-frame clones only and misses some. Of approximately 240,000 clones in the sample, 80% to 90% are singletons; the top ten hold approximately 2.8%. The specimen sequenced was PBMCs or T cells enriched from blood (not recorded which). Receptors originate from a woman between 45 and 60 years old in a cohort exposed to, infected with or recovered from COVID-19 (not recorded which).

V usage is TRBV2 and J usage is TRBJ1-1; possibly TRBD1 for D (5 bases). Per the germline V gene, CDR1 is SNHLY and CDR2 is FYNNEI. This CDR3 region has 14 residues. The V gene lost 11 bases and the J gene lost 1 base, with 17 bases spanning the gap. The CDR3 region is CAHMTGGTNTEAFF. The CDR3 region has the DNA TGTGCCCATATGACCGGGGGGACGAACACTGAAGCTTTCTTT.

About this clone itself: In the same sample, other DNA sequences code for this CDR3. The CDR3 is CASSPDRAATNEKLFF. The CDR3 nucleotides read TGTGCCAGCTCACCGGACAGGGCGGCAACTAATGAAAAACTGTTTTTT. The chain recombines TRBV18 with TRBJ1-4; 8 bases match TRBD1. Germline trimming cut 3 bases from V and 0 bases from J; bases unmatched to any gene: 3. Looked up from germline, CDR1 is KGHSH and CDR2 is LQKENI. The CDR3 loop spans 16 amino acids.

This clone was observed once. J is TRBJ2-7 and V is TRBV5-5; tentative D call: TRBD1 (5 bases). Germline CDR1 reads SGHKS; CDR2 reads YYEKEE (reference sequence). V gave up 4 bases and J gave up 4 bases, with 12 bases separating them. The CDR3 runs to 13 residues. This CDR3 is CASSPRQKYEQYF. The DNA of the CDR3 is TGTGCCAGCAGCCCTCGACAGAAATACGAGCAGTACTTC.

The chain has TRBV7-8 and TRBJ1-2, with TRBD1 identical over 8 bases. Germline V gene data show CDR1 as SGHVS and CDR2 as FQNEAQ. V shed 4 bases and J 2 bases; nucleotides not matched to a gene: 6. CDR3 size: 15 residues. CDR3 residues: CASSSRTGFNYGYTF. CDR3 DNA: TGTGCCAGCAGCTCTCGGACAGGGTTCAACTATGGCTACACCTTC.

The J gene is TRBJ2-2, the V gene TRBV4-3; D gene uncertain. The CDR3 is made up of 14 amino acids. V dropped 0 bases and J dropped 5 bases, with 7 bases sitting between them. Germline CDR1 LGHNA, CDR2 YSLEER. The CDR3 DNA reads TGCGCCAGCAGCCAAGACGCTAGAACCGGGGAGCTGTTTTTT. Its translation: CASSQDARTGELFF.

The chain links TRBV7-2 to TRBJ2-7; perhaps TRBD2 as D (5 bases). The CDR3 contains 16 residues. CDR1 SGHTA and CDR2 FQGNSA come from the germline V gene. With 1 base removed from V and 0 bases from J, the gap between germline ends came to 13 bases. Here the CDR3 reads CASSLVSGRDSYEQYF. The CDR3 nucleotides read TGTGCCAGCAGCTTAGTTTCGGGGAGAGACTCCTACGAGCAGTACTTC.

V is TRBV6-5 and J is TRBJ2-5, with D perhaps TRBD1 (5 bases). This CDR3 is 15 amino acids long. With 8 bases removed from V and 0 bases from J, the gap between germline ends came to 16 bases. Germline CDR1 is MNHEY and CDR2 is SVGAGI. The CDR3: CASLTPSGYQETQYF. The CDR3 nucleotides are TGTGCCAGCCTTACACCCTCAGGGTACCAAGAGACCCAGTACTTC.

In this sample, this clone turned up a few times. The chain recombines TRBV6-4 with TRBJ2-1; 9 bases match TRBD1. The germline CDR1 and CDR2 sequences are MRHNA and SNTAGT. Losses at the gene ends were 0 bases for V and 3 bases for J; bases not matched to a gene: 0. The CDR3 covers 15 residues. CDR3 nucleotide sequence: TGTGCCAGCAGTGACTCGACAGGGGGCTACAATGAGCAGTTCTTC. It specifies CASSDSTGGYNEQFF.

This chain joins TRBV5-5 and TRBJ1-5; D is uncertain. Trimming cost V 2 bases and J 4 bases, with 7 bases left between them. Looked up from germline, CDR1 is SGHKS and CDR2 is YYEKEE (reference sequence). The CDR3 covers 13 residues. This chain's CDR3 is CASSLIINQPQHF. CDR3 sequence (DNA): TGTGCCAGCAGCTTAATTATTAATCAGCCCCAGCATTTT.

The chain joins TRBV2 to TRBJ1-2; D is perhaps TRBD1 (6 bases). V was cut by 4 bases and J by 4 bases, with 10 bases left in between. CDR3 size: 13 residues. The V gene's germline CDR1 is SNHLY and CDR2 FYNNEI. As DNA, the CDR3 is TGTGCCAGCAGTGGGGGGGGCAGCTATGGCTACACCTTC. Amino acids: CASSGGGSYGYTF.

The chain joins TRBV3-1 (or the pseudogene TRBV3-2) to TRBJ1-4; 8 bases fit TRBD1. Per the germline V gene, CDR1 is LGHDT and CDR2 is YNNKEL (reference sequence). There are 15 residues in the CDR3. With V trimmed by 4 bases and J by 8 bases, 9 bases remained unmatched. CDR3 nucleotide sequence: TGTGCCAGCAGCCCTCGACAGGGGATATGGGAAAAACTGTTTTTT. It encodes CASSPRQGIWEKLFF.

V gene TRBV9 combines with J gene TRBJ2-3; no definite D call. Trimming removed 3 bases at V and 2 bases at J, with 7 bases between. The germline V gene encodes CDR1 SGDLS and CDR2 YYNGEE. The CDR3 runs to 13 residues. The CDR3 region is CASSARVTDTQYF. CDR3 sequence (DNA): TGTGCCAGCAGCGCCCGGGTCACAGATACGCAGTATTTT.

This sequence joins TRBV21-1 and TRBJ2-7; the D call TRBD2 from the table was never checked on the DNA. TRBV21-1 is given as a pseudogene. The CDR3 extends over 14 amino acids. The CDR3 reads CASSLPGLEYEQYF. The CDR3 DNA is TGTGCCAGCAGCCTACCGGGACTAGAATACGAGCAGTACTTC.

The chain links TRBV24-1 to TRBJ2-2; 10 bases agree with TRBD1. The V gene's germline CDR1 is KGHDR and CDR2 SFDVKD. V was clipped by 4 bases and J by 3 bases; unmatched bases: 4. The CDR3 runs to 16 residues. The CDR3 sequence is CATSESGTGDTGELFF. In nucleotides, the CDR3 is TGTGCCACCAGTGAATCCGGGACAGGGGACACCGGGGAGCTGTTTTTT.

This clone was detected only once. The chain joins TRBV5-4 to TRBJ2-2; TRBD2 agrees at 13 bases. Germline V gene lookup returns CDR1 SGHNT and CDR2 YYREEE (reference sequence). Germline trimming cut 4 bases from V and 4 bases from J; bases unmatched to any gene: 4. CDR3 size: 16 residues. In DNA form, the CDR3 reads TGTGCCAGCAGCCGGACTAGCGGGGGAATCACCGGGGAGCTGTTTTTT. Protein sequence: CASSRTSGGITGELFF.

This clone was observed a handful of times. The chain carries TRBV18 and TRBJ1-1, with no clear D. Germline V gives CDR1 KGHSH, CDR2 LQKENI. V was cut by 6 bases and J by 1 base, with 15 bases left in between. The CDR3 is made up of 15 amino acids. CDR3 nucleotides: TGTGCCAGCTCCCTGAACGTACTTCCGAACACTGAAGCTTTCTTT. It specifies CASSLNVLPNTEAFF.

The chain uses TRBV10-3 and TRBJ1-2; no clear D gene. The CDR3 sequence is 15 residues long. Trimming shortened V by 10 bases and J by 4 bases, and 22 bases separated the two germline ends. CDR1 is ENHRY and CDR2 is SYGVKD in the germline V gene. CDR3 coding DNA: TGTGCCACCCAAGGCGGCTCGGGATTTAGCTATGGCTACACCTTC. Its protein is CATQGGSGFSYGYTF.

The chain links TRBV18 to TRBJ1-5, with 7 nucleotides matching TRBD1. In germline, CDR1 is KGHSH, CDR2 LQKENI. This CDR3 has 15 residues. Losses at the gene ends were 8 bases for V and 7 bases for J; bases not matched to a gene: 14. The chain's CDR3 is CASSAKTGMDQPQHF. CDR3 DNA sequence: TGTGCCAGCAGCGCTAAGACAGGGATGGACCAGCCCCAGCATTTT.

This CDR3 is CASRNGTPNYGYTF. Here the CDR3 DNA reads TGTGCCAGCAGGAATGGGACACCAAACTATGGCTACACCTTC. The chain carries TRBV21-1 and TRBJ1-2; the table's D call TRBD1 went unverified against the DNA. TRBV21-1 has pseudogene status. The CDR3 consists of 14 residues.

The chain uses TRBV14 and TRBJ1-6; D unclear. CDR3 length: 14 residues. Germline V gene sequence: CDR1 SGHDN, CDR2 FVKESK. Trimming took off 0 bases at V and 3 bases at J, with 3 bases between the two ends. The CDR3 DNA follows: TGTGCCAGCAGCCAAGAGAGCTATAATTCACCCCTCCACTTT. It yields the protein CASSQESYNSPLHF.

This chain uses TRBV4-2 with TRBJ2-1; 13 nucleotides match TRBD2. The germline V gene encodes CDR1 LGHNA and CDR2 YNFKEQ. The ends lost 4 bases at V and 10 bases at J; junction bases unmatched: 7. The CDR3 length is 15 residues. The CDR3 DNA is TGTGCCAGCAGCCCCCTACTAGCGGGGGGGGTGGAGCAGTTCTTC. Its protein product is CASSPLLAGGVEQFF.

The chain joins TRBV10-3 to TRBJ2-7; 9 bases align to TRBD1. This CDR3 has 13 amino acids. Germline CDR1 and CDR2: ENHRY and SYGVKD. Unmatched junction bases numbered 4, after V lost 9 bases and J lost 1 base. CDR3: CAIHGQGSYEQYF. As DNA, the CDR3 is TGTGCCATACACGGACAGGGGTCCTACGAGCAGTACTTC.

The CDR3 DNA reads as TGTGCCAGCTCACCGGCCAGGCTCGAGGAAAAACTGTTTTTT. As protein: CASSPARLEEKLFF. The rearrangement links TRBV18 to TRBJ1-4; D not resolved. V was cut by 3 bases and J by 8 bases, with 13 bases left in between. Per the germline V gene, CDR1 is KGHSH and CDR2 is LQKENI. This CDR3 spans 14 amino acids.

CDR3 loop: CASSLESPGQYF. CDR3 sequence (DNA): TGTGCCAGCAGCTTAGAGTCCCCGGGGCAGTACTTC. The chain has TRBV11-2 and TRBJ2-7; D is unresolved. CDR3 length equals 12 residues. The germline V gene has CDR1 SGHAT and CDR2 FQNNGV. V was cut by 0 bases and J by 9 bases, with 9 bases left in between.

The rearrangement links TRBV3-1 (or the pseudogene TRBV3-2) to TRBJ2-3; 10 nucleotides match TRBD2. Germline V gives CDR1 LGHDT, CDR2 YNNKEL (reference sequence). Trimming removed 0 bases from V and 0 bases from J; junction bases left unmatched: 3. This CDR3 is 17 amino acids long. In DNA, the CDR3 is TGTGCCAGCAGCCAAGATGCTAGCGGGGGAAGCACAGATACGCAGTATTTT. Amino acid sequence: CASSQDASGGSTDTQYF.

The chain joins TRBV28 to TRBJ2-7, with D perhaps matching TRBD1 (6 bases). Trimming removed 4 bases at V and 0 bases at J, with 16 bases between. CDR3 length: 16 residues. Germline loops: CDR1 MDHEN, CDR2 SYDVKM. The CDR3 here is CASSSTGHVSSYEQYF. The CDR3 DNA sequence: TGTGCCAGCAGTTCTACGGGACACGTCAGCTCCTACGAGCAGTACTTC.